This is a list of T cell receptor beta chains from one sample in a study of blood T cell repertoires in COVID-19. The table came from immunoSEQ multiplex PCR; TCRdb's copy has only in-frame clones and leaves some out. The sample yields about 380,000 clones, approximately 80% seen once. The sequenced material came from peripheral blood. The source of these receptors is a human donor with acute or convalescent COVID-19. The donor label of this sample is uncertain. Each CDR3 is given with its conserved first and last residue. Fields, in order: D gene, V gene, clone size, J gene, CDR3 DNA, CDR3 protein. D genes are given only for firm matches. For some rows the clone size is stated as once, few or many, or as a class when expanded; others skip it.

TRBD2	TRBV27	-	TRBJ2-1	TGTGCCAGCAGTTCGGGAGGCACGTCCTACAATGAGCAGTTCTTC	CASSSGGTSYNEQFF
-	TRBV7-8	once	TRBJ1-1	TGTGCCAGCAGCTTAACTGGACAGCCTAACACTGAAGCTTTCTTT	CASSLTGQPNTEAFF
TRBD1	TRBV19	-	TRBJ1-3	TGTGCCAGTAGTATCTACAGGGGAGCCGGAAACACCATATATTTT	CASSIYRGAGNTIYF
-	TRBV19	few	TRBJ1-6	TGTGCCAGTAAAATTGCGGCAAATTCACCCCTCCACTTT	CASKIAANSPLHF
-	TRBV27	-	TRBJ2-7	TGTGCCAGCAGTTTCAGGAGACAGTCCTACGAGCAGTACTTC	CASSFRRQSYEQYF
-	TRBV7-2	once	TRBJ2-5	TGTGCCAGCAGCTTCTTCCTAAAAGAGACCCAGTACTTC	CASSFFLKETQYF
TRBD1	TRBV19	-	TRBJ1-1	TGTGCCAGTGAAAACAGGGGGCTAGGGAGCACTGAAGCTTTCTTT	CASENRGLGSTEAFF
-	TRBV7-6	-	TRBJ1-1	TGTGCCAGCAGCGCTAACAGGGTTGGGGACACTGAAGCTTTCTTT	CASSANRVGDTEAFF
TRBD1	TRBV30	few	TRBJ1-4	TGTGCCTGGAGTTCCCCGGACAGGGGGAATGAAAAACTGTTTTTT	CAWSSPDRGNEKLFF
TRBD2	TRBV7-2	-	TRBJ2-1	TGTGCCAGCAGCTTTAATAGCGGGGTATACAATGAGCAGTTCTTC	CASSFNSGVYNEQFF
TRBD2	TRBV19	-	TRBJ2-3	TGTGCCAGCTCTCGGACTAGCGGGAGCACAGATACGCAGTATTTT	CASSRTSGSTDTQYF
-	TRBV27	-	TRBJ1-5	TGTGCCAGCAGTTTCTATCAGGGGCATCAGCCCCAGCATTTT	CASSFYQGHQPQHF
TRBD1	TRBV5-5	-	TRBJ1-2	TGTGCCAGCAGCCGCACAGGGGGCCCCTATGGCTACACCTTC	CASSRTGGPYGYTF
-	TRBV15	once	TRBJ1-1	TGTGCCACCAGACCTCAGGGGCTGGTTAACACTGAAGCTTTCTTT	CATRPQGLVNTEAFF
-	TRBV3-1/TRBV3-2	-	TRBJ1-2	TGTGCCAGCAGCCAAGATTGGAGGGGCTACACCTTC	CASSQDWRGYTF
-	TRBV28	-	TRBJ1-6	TGTGCCAGCACAGGGGCTAATTCACCCCTCCACTTT	CASTGANSPLHF
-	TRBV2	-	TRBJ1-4	TGTGCCAGCAGCGTCCAGTCAGCAACTAATGAAAAACTGTTTTTT	CASSVQSATNEKLFF
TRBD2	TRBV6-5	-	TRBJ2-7	TGTGCCAGCAGTTACTCGGGGGAGGGCCCCTACGAGCAGTACTTC	CASSYSGEGPYEQYF
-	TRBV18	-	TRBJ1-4	TGTGCCAGCTCAAGGCCGGGGACTAATGAAAAACTGTTTTTT	CASSRPGTNEKLFF
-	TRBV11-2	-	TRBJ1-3	TGTGCCAGCAGCTTAGATCGATTGGGAGGTCAGGGAAACACCATATATTTT	CASSLDRLGGQGNTIYF
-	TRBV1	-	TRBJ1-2	TGCACCAGCAGCCAAGACACGGGCAGGGCCCTGCACTATGGCTACACCTTC	CTSSQDTGRALHYGYTF
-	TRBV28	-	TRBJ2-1	TGTGCCACCCAGAGACCCGGGACGGGAGTGAATGAGCAGTTCTTC	CATQRPGTGVNEQFF
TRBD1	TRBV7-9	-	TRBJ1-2	TGTGCCAGCAGCTCCCGGACAGGGTGGAACTATGGCTACACCTTC	CASSSRTGWNYGYTF
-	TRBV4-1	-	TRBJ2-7	TGCGCCAGCAGCCACCGGGGCGAGCAGTACTTC	CASSHRGEQYF
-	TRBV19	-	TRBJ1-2	TGTGCCAGTAGTCCCACGTTCAGGGCAGGCTATGGCTACACCTTC	CASSPTFRAGYGYTF
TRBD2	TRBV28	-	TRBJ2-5	TGTGCCACCATGCGGCTTGGGACTACAACTGAAGAGACCCAGTACTTC	CATMRLGTTTEETQYF
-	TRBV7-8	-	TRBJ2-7	TGTGCCAGCAGCTTGGGTGCTAGGACAGTAGGACGCGAGCAGTACTTC	CASSLGARTVGREQYF
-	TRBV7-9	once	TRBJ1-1	TGTGCCAGCAGCGTACAGGCGTTTGAGCAAGCTTTCTTT	CASSVQAFEQAFF
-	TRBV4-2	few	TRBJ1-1	TGTGCCAGCAGCCAAGATCTGGGGGGGCTCACTGAAGCTTTCTTT	CASSQDLGGLTEAFF
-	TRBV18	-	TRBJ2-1	TGTGCCAGCTCACTCACAGCCAATGAGCAGTTCTTC	CASSLTANEQFF
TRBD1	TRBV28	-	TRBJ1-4	TGTGCCAGCAACCAGGGGGGAAGGGAAAAACTGTTTTTT	CASNQGGREKLFF
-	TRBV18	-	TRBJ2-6	TGTGCCAGCTCTCGTCTGGAGGGGGCCAACGTCCTGACTTTC	CASSRLEGANVLTF
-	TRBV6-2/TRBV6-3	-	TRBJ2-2	TGTGCCAGCAGTACCCCTCGGGGAACCACCGGGGAGCTGTTTTTT	CASSTPRGTTGELFF
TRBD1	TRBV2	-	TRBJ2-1	TGTGCCAGCAGTGACCAAAGGGACAGGCACAATGAGCAGTTCTTC	CASSDQRDRHNEQFF